These 26 T cell receptor beta chains share one sample of origin, sequenced in a study of blood T cell repertoires in COVID-19. The table came from immunoSEQ multiplex PCR; TCRdb's copy has only in-frame clones and leaves some out. Among roughly 140,000 clones, about 91% were seen once, and the ten largest hold roughly 28%. Sequenced material: peripheral blood. These TCRs come from a human donor in a cohort sampled during active COVID-19.

The chain recombines TRBV5-4 with TRBJ2-2, with 10 nucleotides matching TRBD1. Germline trimming cut 3 bases from V and 4 bases from J; bases unmatched to any gene: 9. The CDR3 length is 17 residues. From germline, CDR1 is SGHNT and CDR2 YYREEE (reference sequence). CDR3 sequence: CASSSAGTGATTGELFF. In DNA, the CDR3 is TGTGCCAGCAGCTCGGCCGGGACAGGGGCGACCACCGGGGAGCTGTTTTTT.

The rearrangement uses TRBV30 and TRBJ2-5; TRBD1 matches at 7 bases. J lost 2 bases, V lost 0 bases, and 6 bases had no gene match. Germline values: CDR1 GTSNPN, CDR2 SVGIG (reference sequence). This CDR3 has 15 amino acids. The CDR3 sequence: CAWSVALGQQETQYF. In nucleotides, the CDR3 is TGTGCCTGGAGTGTGGCCCTGGGACAGCAAGAGACCCAGTACTTC.

This clone appeared once. CDR3: CASSVNIQGTPYEQYF. CDR3 bases: TGTGCCAGCTCAGTAAACATCCAGGGCACACCCTACGAGCAGTACTTC. The gene calls are TRBV18 and TRBJ2-7; D perhaps matches TRBD1 (5 bases). This CDR3 comprises 16 residues. Germline V lookup: CDR1 KGHSH, CDR2 LQKENI. V was pared by 5 bases and J by 2 bases, with 19 bases between.

The chain combines TRBV12-3 or TRBV12-4 with TRBJ1-1; D call uncertain. V gave up 4 bases and J gave up 6 bases, with 12 bases separating them. The CDR3 is 13 amino acids. The CDR3 sequence is CASSWAVPPEAFF. The CDR3 DNA sequence: TGTGCCAGCAGTTGGGCAGTGCCCCCTGAAGCTTTCTTT.

The V gene is TRBV5-6, the J gene TRBJ1-2, with D possibly being TRBD1 (5 bases). V lost 5 bases and J lost 1, with 15 bases in between. This CDR3 contains 15 residues. CDR1 and CDR2 (germline): SGHDT, YYEEEE. The chain's CDR3 is CASRPGGVHNYGYTF. The CDR3 bases are TGTGCCAGCAGACCTGGAGGGGTACATAACTATGGCTACACCTTC.

V and J are TRBV2 and TRBJ2-4; 9 bases agree with TRBD1. This CDR3 has 14 amino acids. Germline V gives CDR1 SNHLY, CDR2 FYNNEI. Germline trimming cut 6 bases from V and 5 bases from J; bases unmatched to any gene: 5. CDR3 amino acids: CASRPRTGENIQYF. The CDR3 coding sequence is TGTGCCAGCAGGCCACGGACAGGGGAAAACATTCAGTACTTC.

This clone appeared a few times. The chain has TRBV10-1 and TRBJ2-2; D is undetermined. The V and J ends lost 7 bases and 6 bases respectively, with 6 bases between them. Looked up from germline, CDR1 is WNHNN and CDR2 is SYGVQD (reference sequence). The CDR3 extends over 11 amino acids. The CDR3 spells CASTPAGELFF. The CDR3, as DNA: TGCGCCAGCACTCCGGCCGGGGAGCTGTTTTTT.

The CDR3, as DNA: TGTGCCAGTAGTATACAGGGAACGGCCGGGGAGCTGTTTTTT. The encoded protein is CASSIQGTAGELFF. This chain links TRBV19 with TRBJ2-2; maybe TRBD1 (5 bases). This CDR3 contains 14 residues. Trimming pared 2 bases from V and 6 bases from J, leaving 10 bases between. CDR1 and CDR2 (germline): LNHDA, SQIVND (reference sequence).

The chain employs TRBV5-1 and TRBJ1-1; 8 bases fit TRBD1. The CDR3 extends over 15 amino acids. V trimming: 2 bases; J trimming: 1 base; junction bases outside the gene matches: 4. Germline V lookup: CDR1 SGHRS, CDR2 YFSETQ. CDR3 loop: CASSFFGTGNTEAFF. DNA for the CDR3: TGCGCCAGCAGCTTCTTTGGGACAGGGAACACTGAAGCTTTCTTT.

The chain couples TRBV10-3 to TRBJ2-7, with D perhaps matching TRBD2 (6 bases). Trimming stripped 1 base from V and 3 bases from J, with 10 bases between. CDR1 and CDR2 (germline): ENHRY, SYGVKD. The CDR3 sequence is 14 residues long. CDR3 residues: CAISEYGGGYEQYF. In DNA, the CDR3 is TGTGCCATCAGTGAGTATGGGGGAGGCTACGAGCAGTACTTC.

This CDR3 is CASSVGAGYSYNEQFF. For the CDR3, the DNA is TGTGCCAGCAGCGTAGGAGCAGGGTACTCCTACAATGAGCAGTTCTTC. The chain recombines TRBV9 with TRBJ2-1; D might be TRBD1 (5 bases). The germline gives CDR1 SGDLS, CDR2 YYNGEE. Trimming took off 0 bases at V and 0 bases at J, with 10 bases between the two ends. The CDR3 is 16 amino acids.

The chain employs TRBV5-1 and TRBJ2-3; the match to TRBD2 covers 8 bases. Germline V gene data show CDR1 as SGHRS and CDR2 as YFSETQ. The length of the CDR3 is 15 residues. J was trimmed by 0 bases and V by 4 bases; bases with no gene match: 4. The CDR3 bases are TGCGCCAGCAGCGATCGGACTAGCAGCACAGATACGCAGTATTTT. This gives the protein CASSDRTSSTDTQYF.

V is TRBV5-6 and J is TRBJ1-5; the D is unclear. Looked up from germline, CDR1 is SGHDT and CDR2 is YYEEEE. Trimming stripped 0 bases from V and 4 bases from J, with 8 bases between. This CDR3 is 14 amino acids long. CDR3 sequence (DNA): TGTGCCAGCAGCTTGGTGGCATCTAATCAGCCCCAGCATTTT. This codes for CASSLVASNQPQHF.

This chain links TRBV4-1 with TRBJ1-2; D unclear. Germline CDR1 is MGHRA and CDR2 is YSYEKL. This CDR3 is built from 20 residues. Trimming removed 0 bases from V and 0 bases from J, with 23 bases in between. DNA of the CDR3: TGCGCCAGCAGCCAAGATCCCCCCCGCGGGGATACTTGGGCTAACTATGGCTACACCTTC. As protein: CASSQDPPRGDTWANYGYTF.

This clone was seen a handful of times. The rearrangement links TRBV25-1 to TRBJ2-5, with D perhaps matching TRBD1 (6 bases). The CDR3 extends over 15 amino acids. V lost 6 bases, J lost 4 bases, and 18 bases lay in between. Germline CDR1 reads MGHDK; CDR2 reads SYGVNS. The CDR3 region has the DNA TGTGCCAGCAGGGCAAACACAGGGATGGGAGAGACCCAGTACTTC. Protein sequence: CASRANTGMGETQYF.

V gene TRBV11-2 combines with J gene TRBJ2-7; tentative D call: TRBD2 (6 bases). The germline CDR1 and CDR2 sequences are SGHAT and FQNNGV. V gave up 6 bases and J gave up 1 base, with 16 bases separating them. There are 15 residues in the CDR3. In nucleotides, the CDR3 is TGTGCCAGCAGGAATCAGCGGGTCGCTTCCTACGAGCAGTACTTC. Translating it yields CASRNQRVASYEQYF.

This rearrangement joins TRBV9 to TRBJ2-7, with a possible D match to TRBD2 (7 bases). The CDR3 consists of 14 residues. The germline V and J ends were trimmed by 4 bases and 6 bases, with 17 bases remaining between them. Germline CDR1 and CDR2: SGDLS and YYNGEE. DNA of the CDR3: TGTGCCAGCAGCCTAGGGGGAGGGTCGGCCGAGCAGTACTTC. This translates into CASSLGGGSAEQYF.

This clone was picked up a small number of times. The CDR3 coding sequence is TGTGCCAGCAGTTATCCCGGCAGGGGCGCGGAGACCCAGTACTTC. This sequence encodes CASSYPGRGAETQYF. This chain uses TRBV6-2 or TRBV6-3 with TRBJ2-5; TRBD1 is a possible D gene (6 bases). Trimming shortened V by 3 bases and J by 5 bases, and 16 bases separated the two germline ends. The CDR3 covers 15 residues. In germline, CDR1 is MNHEY, CDR2 SVGEGT.

This chain connects TRBV12-5 to TRBJ2-4; TRBD2 matches 12 bases. J gave up 9 bases and V 1 base, and 4 bases lay outside the gene matches. CDR3 length equals 15 residues. The germline V gene encodes CDR1 LGHNT and CDR2 FRNRAP. CDR3 in DNA: TGTGCTAGTGGTTTGGGACTAGCGGGGGCGGGCATTCAGTACTTC. It is translated as CASGLGLAGAGIQYF.

The chain employs TRBV30 and TRBJ1-2; D unclear. There are 14 residues in the CDR3. Germline loops: CDR1 GTSNPN, CDR2 SVGIG (reference sequence). V lost 0 bases and J lost 4, with 12 bases in between. CDR3 DNA: TGTGCCTGGAGTGTACGGGTTACCTCCTATGGCTACACCTTC. Translated: CAWSVRVTSYGYTF.

V gene TRBV30 combines with J gene TRBJ2-1, with 7 nucleotides matching TRBD1. The CDR3 extends over 15 amino acids. Germline V lookup: CDR1 GTSNPN, CDR2 SVGIG (reference sequence). The V and J ends lost 3 bases and 3 bases, in that order; junction bases with no gene match: 8. The CDR3 loop reads CAWRPPGQSYNEQFF. The CDR3 DNA sequence: TGTGCCTGGAGGCCTCCGGGACAGAGCTACAATGAGCAGTTCTTC.

The chain recombines TRBV2 with TRBJ1-4, with D tentatively TRBD1 (5 bases). This CDR3 has 15 amino acids. The germline V gene encodes CDR1 SNHLY and CDR2 FYNNEI. V lost 7 bases and J lost 7, with 19 bases in between. CDR3 region: CASTLGGSYGEKLFF. CDR3 coding DNA: TGTGCCAGCACCCTCGGGGGAAGTTACGGTGAAAAACTGTTTTTT.

This sequence joins TRBV13 and TRBJ1-1; D not resolved. The germline gives CDR1 PRHDT, CDR2 FYEKMQ (reference sequence). V was trimmed by 0 bases and J by 1 base, leaving 12 bases between them. The CDR3 length is 16 residues. CDR3 DNA sequence: TGTGCCAGCAGCTTAGGCGGTCCCAACCAGAACACTGAAGCTTTCTTT. Translated: CASSLGGPNQNTEAFF.

The rearrangement uses TRBV9 and TRBJ2-1, with 12 bases fitting TRBD2. The length of the CDR3 is 18 residues. Germline lookup yields CDR1 SGDLS and CDR2 YYNGEE. V was pared by 0 bases and J by 0 bases, with 4 bases of the junction left unmatched. CDR3 region: CASSVGLAGVFSYNEQFF. As DNA, the CDR3 is TGTGCCAGCAGCGTAGGACTAGCGGGGGTTTTCTCCTACAATGAGCAGTTCTTC. The complete variable domain, with remaining parts taken from reference TRBV9 and TRBJ2-1, reads DSGVTQTPKHLITATGQRVTLRCSPRSGDLSVYWYQQSLDQGLQFLIQYYNGEERAKGNILERFSAQQFPDLHSELNLSSLELGDSALYFCASSVGLAGVFSYNEQFFGPGTRLTVL.

In DNA, the CDR3 is TGTGCCAGCAGTTTAGGGAGAGCCTACGAGCAGTACTTC. This sequence encodes CASSLGRAYEQYF. The chain couples TRBV27 to TRBJ2-7, with D possibly being TRBD2 (5 bases). The CDR3 is 13 amino acids. Trimming stripped 2 bases from V and 2 bases from J, with 7 bases between. Germline V CDR1 and CDR2: MNHEY, SMNVEV (reference sequence).

The V gene is TRBV15, the J gene TRBJ1-1, with 8 bases fitting TRBD1. Germline lookup yields CDR1 LNHNV and CDR2 YYDKDF (reference sequence). The CDR3 totals 14 residues. V trimming: 5 bases; J trimming: 11 bases; junction bases outside the gene matches: 13. In DNA, the CDR3 is TGTGCCACCAGCTGGGGGACAGGCCTGTCCCAGGCTTTCTTT. Translating gives CATSWGTGLSQAFF.